This TCR beta chain stems from a study of a mutant IDH1 vaccine in newly diagnosed glioma. Indicated time point: week 23, last vaccination. Each vaccine dose was 300 ug of mutant IDH1 20-mer peptide, with topical imiquimod. The CDR3 spans 13 residues. V lost 3 bases to trimming and J lost 5 bases; unmatched junction nucleotides: 4. Germline loops: CDR1 MNHEY, CDR2 SMNVEV (reference sequence). This table comes from immunoSEQ multiplex PCR, and its TCRdb copy is limited to in-frame clones, with some not included. This sample has fewer than 45,000 clones, with under 80% found just once. On this clone: As yet, its antigen is unknown.

The source of this sequence is a man in his fifties with glioma. This chain joins TRBV27 and TRBJ2-7; 7 positions match TRBD2. This sample comprised PBMCs, obtained from a glioma patient whose treatment included an IDH1 peptide vaccine. CDR3 sequence: CASSLRGKNEQYF. DNA for the CDR3: TGTGCCAGCAGTTTGCGGGGGAAAAACGAGCAGTACTTC.